The clone carrying this TCR beta chain was seen more than once but under ten times. In TCRdb, the RT-PCR reads were re-called with MiXCR into one record per CDR3 protein. Here the sample spans 150,000 to 200,000 distinct CDR3 sequences, approximately 28% being singletons. The entry originates in a study of patients and donors after allogeneic stem cell transplantation. Germline-derived CDR1 and CDR2 are SGHVS and FNYEAQ. J gave up 1 base and V 5 bases, and 7 bases lay outside the gene matches. The CDR3 spans 16 residues. The sequencing input was blood, either unsorted or a sorted T cell fraction (not recorded which). V usage is TRBV7-6 and J usage is TRBJ2-7; 11 positions agree with TRBD2. This clonotype was sampled from a human donor who was either an allogeneic HSCT recipient or a stem cell or donor lymphocyte infusion donor (not recorded which). It is not recorded whose cells these are; they may come from a transplant donor. Here the CDR3 DNA reads TGTGCCAGCAGCCCTCGAGGACTAGCGGGTTCCTACGAGCAGTACTTC. It encodes CASSPRGLAGSYEQYF.